Included here is one T cell receptor beta chain sequence, with context. This clonotype was picked up a small number of times. What antigen it recognizes has not been identified. Per-nucleotide qualities are absent, and no much larger clonotype sits a single base away. Receptor libraries were prepared by 5' RACE. Reads for this sample came from a NextSeq 500. The TCR library protocol attached unique molecular identifiers to individual cDNA molecules to correct for sequencing error and PCR bias. Both TCR alpha and beta chains were sequenced, and tight co-correlation was observed between alpha and beta sequence abundances in each sample. Per the original workflow: Decombinator V4 was used to annotate TCR sequences for V gene, J gene and CDR3. TCRs were defined as expanded if a significant change between any two time points was detected under a Poisson model with p below 0.0001. TCR abundances were normalised to the total number of TCRs sequenced in each sample and reported as counts per million. TRAV1-2 paired with TRAJ12, TRAJ20 or TRAJ33 defined MAIT TCRs, while TRAV10 paired with TRAJ18 defined iNKT TCRs. VDJdb, accessed 1 November 2021, was searched for CMV, EBV and SARS-CoV-2 annotated TCRs, with TCRs annotated for multiple antigens excluded. The raw public reads went through TCRdb reprocessing: fastp at Q25, MiXCR clone calling, in-frame beta chains kept. Identical CDR3 proteins give one entry, which carries the most common genes and DNA. The V and J calls and clone size are TCRdb's, not the authors'. Across this sample there are roughly 57,000 distinct CDR3 sequences, with approximately 12% seen only once. The ten largest account for 2% to 3% of the sample.

The study was a case-control design nested within a healthcare worker cohort in London, UK, with weekly nasopharyngeal swab PCR tests and blood sampling. Healthcare workers were recruited during the week of the UK lockdown, between 23 and 31 March 2020, and followed weekly for up to roughly 15 weeks. Taken from cysteine to phenylalanine, the CDR3 has 12 residues. This entry keeps only the CDR3 DNA: 36 bases, framed from base 1. The trim is 4 bases for V and 1 base for J, with a gap of 7 bases between the germline ends. According to the germline V gene, CDR1 reads SQVTM and CDR2 reads ANQGSEA. The data stem from a study of early T cells in non-severe SARS-CoV-2 infection (dated by TCRdb to the early 2020s). About the study as a whole: Bulk RNA from unsorted whole blood was used for TCR sequencing, so alpha and beta chains could not be paired.

Study-wide conclusions, independent of this receptor: VDJdb matching was skewed toward anti-spike CD8 responses and likely underestimated virus-specific expansions by missing private and CD4 specificities.

The input for sequencing was whole blood, taken at baseline. The chain is assembled from TRBV29-1 and TRBJ2-5; the D gene cannot be named for sure. The TCR sequence derives from an adult who was a healthcare worker with PCR-confirmed SARS-CoV-2 infection or an uninfected control (not recorded which). The CDR3 region: CSVGSRQETQYF. The nucleotides read TGCAGCGTTGGTAGCCGCCAAGAGACCCAGTACTTC.